Each of the 19 T cell receptor beta chains below was sequenced from the same sample in a study of low-dose radiotherapy and immunotherapy resistance in tumors. TRAV- and TRBV-specific primers were used for first-strand cDNA, which covered alpha and beta chains. TCR amplification involved 20 PCR cycles with a constant-region primer and V-primer adapter. From the reads, TCRdb called clonotypes with MiXCR, one entry per CDR3 protein. In the table there are roughly 8,000 distinct CDR3 sequences, about 65% of which are singletons. These receptors came from a human donor with advanced metastatic prostate, ovarian, gallbladder or colorectal cancer (not recorded which). This table probably holds off-target reads from a library built for another chain.

This clonotype appeared a few times. The V and J genes are TRBV10-3 and TRBJ2-1; a possible D gene is TRBD1 (5 bases). CDR1 ENHRY and CDR2 SYGVKD come from the germline V gene. The CDR3 consists of 13 residues. Trimming removed 7 bases from V and 6 bases from J, with 13 bases in between. The CDR3 DNA sequence: TGTGCCATCACAGGGATTGCCGGCAATGAGCAGTTCTTC. This gives the protein CAITGIAGNEQFF.

The J gene is TRBJ2-5, the V gene TRBV13; D remains ambiguous. The germline CDR1 and CDR2 sequences are PRHDT and FYEKMQ (reference sequence). The V gene lost 6 bases and the J gene lost 2 bases, with 13 bases spanning the gap. The CDR3 consists of 14 residues. CDR3 coding DNA: TGTGCCAGCAGTCCTGGAAAGGCACAAGAGACCCAGTACTTC. This codes for CASSPGKAQETQYF.

The chain combines TRBV7-2 with TRBJ2-7; 7 bases agree with TRBD1. Trimming took 3 bases from V and 5 from J; bases not matched to a gene: 7. This CDR3 contains 14 residues. The germline V gene has CDR1 SGHTA and CDR2 FQGNSA. CDR3 loop: CASSFRQGKDEQYF. The DNA for the CDR3 is TGTGCCAGCAGCTTCCGACAGGGAAAGGACGAGCAGTACTTC.

The chain is built from TRBV7-9 and TRBJ2-1; TRBD1 aligns across 8 bases. The germline gives CDR1 SEHNR, CDR2 FQNEAQ (reference sequence). This CDR3 is 16 amino acids long. Trimming removed 5 bases from V and 0 bases from J; junction bases left unmatched: 6. DNA of the CDR3: TGTGCCAGCAGCGCTTGGACAGGGAGCTCCTACAATGAGCAGTTCTTC. This codes for CASSAWTGSSYNEQFF.

The rearrangement links TRBV5-1 to TRBJ2-7; either TRBD1 or TRBD2 may supply D (5 bases each). Germline V gives CDR1 SGHRS, CDR2 YFSETQ. Trimming removed 4 bases from V and 0 bases from J, with 17 bases in between. This CDR3 spans 16 amino acids. CDR3 protein: CASSLTGTVSSYEQYF. The CDR3 DNA is TGCGCCAGCAGCCTAACCGGGACGGTGAGCTCCTACGAGCAGTACTTC.

The chain has TRBV11-2 and TRBJ2-3, with D unclear. The CDR3 has 12 amino acids. Germline values: CDR1 SGHAT, CDR2 FQNNGV. The V end lost 5 bases, the J end lost 5 bases, and 8 bases lay between the germline ends. The CDR3 nucleotides read TGTGCCAGCAGCCCCGTCGGAGATACGCAGTATTTT. Protein product: CASSPVGDTQYF.

The chain is built from TRBV3-1 and TRBJ1-5; tentative D call: TRBD1 (6 bases). In germline, CDR1 is LGHDT, CDR2 YNNKEL (reference sequence). V lost 5 bases to trimming and J lost 14 bases, with 16 bases between them. The CDR3 consists of 12 residues. The CDR3 region is CASSTQQGTKHF. The DNA of the CDR3 is TGTGCCAGCAGCACCCAACAGGGAACCAAGCATTTT.

This chain connects TRBV12-3 or TRBV12-4 to TRBJ1-2, with unresolved D. V lost 1 base and J lost 3, with 9 bases in between. The CDR3 is 14 residues long. CDR3 coding DNA: TGTGCCAGCAGTTTAGGCAGCGTCTACTATGGCTACACCTTC. Residues: CASSLGSVYYGYTF.

The gene calls are TRBV7-9 and TRBJ1-1, with D possibly being TRBD1 (5 bases). The length of the CDR3 is 14 residues. Trimming took off 5 bases at V and 4 bases at J, with 14 bases between the two ends. The V gene's germline CDR1 is SEHNR and CDR2 FQNEAQ (reference sequence). The CDR3 protein is CASSPYGQGTEAFF. The CDR3 DNA reads TGTGCCAGCAGCCCATACGGGCAGGGCACTGAAGCTTTCTTT.

There are a few counts of this clonotype. CDR3 sequence (DNA): TGTGCCAGCAGTCCCACCGACGAGGTAGAGACCCAGTACTTC. The encoded protein is CASSPTDEVETQYF. The gene calls are TRBV6-2 or TRBV6-3 and TRBJ2-5; D remains ambiguous. V was shortened by 5 bases and J by 4 bases, with 14 bases between the two germline ends. CDR1 and CDR2 from the germline V gene are MNHEY and SVGEGT. The CDR3 extends over 14 amino acids.

V is TRBV21-1 and J is TRBJ2-1. TRBV21-1 is a pseudogene segment. The CDR3 spans 15 residues. CDR3 sequence: CASSKAARYYTVQFF. CDR3 DNA: TGTGCCAGCAGCAAAGCGGCCAGATATTACACTGTGCAGTTCTTC.

J is TRBJ1-4 and V is TRBV28; D unclear. This CDR3 contains 13 residues. V lost 6 bases and J lost 7, with 12 bases in between. The germline gives CDR1 MDHEN, CDR2 SYDVKM. CDR3: CASSPLTGEKLFF. CDR3 bases: TGTGCCAGCAGCCCGCTTACGGGTGAAAAACTGTTTTTT.

This sequence joins TRBV12-3 or TRBV12-4 and TRBJ1-1; D remains unclear. This CDR3 is built from 13 residues. V gave up 5 bases and J gave up 6 bases, with 13 bases separating them. The CDR3 region is CASSPFASAEAFF. The CDR3 bases are TGTGCCAGCAGTCCGTTCGCGAGCGCTGAAGCTTTCTTT.

The chain has TRBV7-2 and TRBJ2-6, with D uncertain. CDR3 length: 16 residues. Germline CDR1 reads SGHTA; CDR2 reads FQGNSA. V dropped 6 bases and J dropped 0 bases, with 12 bases sitting between them. The CDR3 protein is CASSPQVNSGANVLTF. The DNA of the CDR3 is TGTGCCAGCAGTCCTCAGGTTAACTCTGGGGCCAACGTCCTGACTTTC.

This chain links TRBV4-3 with TRBJ2-6; D might be TRBD1 (6 bases). Germline assignment: CDR1 LGHNA and CDR2 YSLEER. The CDR3 has 16 residues. V lost 4 bases and J 1 base, leaving 11 bases between the germline ends. The CDR3 DNA sequence: TGCGCCAGCAGCCGTTCCACAGGGTCTGGGGCCAACGTCCTGACTTTC. The encoded protein is CASSRSTGSGANVLTF.

J is TRBJ2-1 and V is TRBV7-2; D possibly corresponds to TRBD2 (6 bases). V was cut by 3 bases and J by 8 bases, with 14 bases left in between. Looked up from germline, CDR1 is SGHTA and CDR2 is FQGNSA. This CDR3 region has 14 residues. The CDR3 DNA follows: TGTGCCAGCAGCTTGGGACTGCAGGTTGATGAGCAGTTCTTC. This codes for CASSLGLQVDEQFF.

The chain combines TRBV7-8 with TRBJ2-7, with D possibly being TRBD2 (5 bases). The V gene's germline CDR1 is SGHVS and CDR2 FQNEAQ. The CDR3 has 14 amino acids. Trimming cost V 5 bases and J 2 bases, with 13 bases left between them. As DNA, the CDR3 is TGTGCCAGCAGCCCTCGGACTTCCACCTACGAGCAGTACTTC. As protein: CASSPRTSTYEQYF.

This clonotype showed up just a few times. The V gene is TRBV5-1, the J gene TRBJ2-2; TRBD2 matches at 11 bases. The CDR3 runs to 15 residues. Germline V CDR1 and CDR2: SGHRS, YFSETQ. J gave up 1 base and V 6 bases, and 2 bases lay outside the gene matches. DNA for the CDR3: TGCGCCAGCACCGGACTAGCGGGGAACACCGGGGAGCTGTTTTTT. This translates into CASTGLAGNTGELFF. The variable domain in full, with the rest retrieved from reference TRBV5-1 and TRBJ2-2, is KAGVTQTPRYLIKTRGQQVTLSCSPISGHRSVSWYQQTPGQGLQFLFEYFSETQRNKGNFPGRFSGRQFSNSRSEMNVSTLELGDSALYLCASTGLAGNTGELFFGEGSRLTVL.

The chain carries TRBV7-2 and TRBJ1-4; D is uncertain. Deletions cut 4 bases from V and 2 bases from J, with 11 bases between. The length of the CDR3 is 15 residues. Germline V gene sequence: CDR1 SGHTA, CDR2 FQGNSA. CDR3 sequence reads: CASSSVGGTNEKLFF. CDR3 bases: TGTGCCAGCAGCTCTGTGGGTGGGACTAATGAAAAACTGTTTTTT.